This T cell receptor beta chain emerged from a study of T cells in localized non-small cell lung cancer. The repertoire was sequenced with immunoSEQ multiplex PCR; TCRdb's copy has only in-frame clones and lacks some. The sample includes about 7,000 clones, 23% seen only once; the top ten take 3.6%. Trimming cost V 2 bases and J 2 bases; bases outside gene matches: 2. The CDR3 runs to 16 residues. Per the germline V gene, CDR1 is MNHGY and CDR2 is SAAAGT. The genes are TRBV6-8 and TRBJ2-7; 14 bases are shared with TRBD2. The clonotype comes from a man between 40 and 70 years old with stage III squamous cell lung carcinoma. The source material was lung tumor tissue, sampled before any cancer treatment. The CDR3 DNA reads TGTGCCAGCAGTTACCAGGGACTAGCGGGAGCCTACGAGCAGTACTTC. As protein: CASSYQGLAGAYEQYF.